This T cell receptor beta chain appears in the sequencing data of a study of T cells expressing NK-cell markers. Study at large: Cells sorted as CD3+CD56+NKG2C+, CD3+CD56+NKG2C- and CD3+CD56-NKG2C+ T cells supplied the TCR beta repertoires.

cDNA encoding TCR beta was synthesized via 5'RACE template switching incorporating UMIs. TCRdb re-called the 5' RACE reads and gives one entry per CDR3 protein, without DNA. The sample totals 500,000 to 700,000 distinct CDR3 sequences. Points on this clonotype: Antigen unknown.

In germline, CDR1 is SNHLY, CDR2 FYNNEI. This CDR3 is built from 14 residues. Notes on the study in general: Several donors' CD3+CD56-NKG2C+ cells were dominated by the same clonotypes.

The sequence came from a man between 18 and 29 years old in good health. The sequencing input was blood T cells: a sorted CD56 or NKG2C T cell subset, CD4+ or CD8+ T cells, or bulk PBMC T cells (not recorded which). This chain joins TRBV2 and TRBJ2-2. This CDR3 reads CASIKFANTGELFF.